These 3 T cell receptor beta chains were all obtained from the same sample, sequenced in a study of blood T cells in healthy people across ages (dated by TCRdb to about 2015). Library prep was done by 5' RACE. Reads for this sample came from an Illumina HiSeq 2500. A second PCR of about 7 to 12 cycles was run with a J-beta primer mix and a sample-barcoded 5' primer. TCRdb applied fastp at Q25 and MiXCR to the public reads, then kept only in-frame beta chains. Entries that share a CDR3 protein sequence are merged under the most common genes and DNA. In all, the sample holds hundreds of thousands of distinct CDR3 sequences, and about 30% of those were seen once. The top ten hold around 16% of the sample. The sequencing input was blood. The receptors come from a woman aged 80 or older in good health.

This clonotype was recorded a few times. One end of the junction fails to match germline, which may point to a read error. The genes are TRBV7-7 and TRBJ2-7, with D tentatively TRBD2 (6 bases). The length of the CDR3 is 14 residues. Per the germline V gene, CDR1 is SSHAT and CDR2 is FNYEAQ (reference sequence). The CDR3: CASSPRRESVTQYF. CDR3 coding DNA: TGTGCTAGCAGCCCCCGGCGGGAATCGGTAACCCAGTACTTC.

There are many counts of this clonotype. The rearrangement uses TRBV3-1 and TRBJ2-7, with no clear D. Trimming left V 5 bases short and J 5 bases short, with 10 bases between. The CDR3 is made up of 12 amino acids. Germline CDR1 LGHDT, CDR2 YNNKEL (reference sequence). CDR3 nucleotide sequence: TGTGCCAGCAGCTCCTCGTGGGACGAGCAGTACTTC. Translating gives CASSSSWDEQYF.

This clonotype was found many times. J is TRBJ1-2 and V is TRBV28, with 7 positions matching TRBD1. The CDR3 is made up of 12 amino acids. In germline, CDR1 is MDHEN, CDR2 SYDVKM. Trimming removed 4 bases from V and 8 bases from J; junction bases left unmatched: 4. In nucleotides, the CDR3 is TGTGCCAGCAGTTCTCCAGGGGGAGGCTACACCTTC. Protein: CASSSPGGGYTF.